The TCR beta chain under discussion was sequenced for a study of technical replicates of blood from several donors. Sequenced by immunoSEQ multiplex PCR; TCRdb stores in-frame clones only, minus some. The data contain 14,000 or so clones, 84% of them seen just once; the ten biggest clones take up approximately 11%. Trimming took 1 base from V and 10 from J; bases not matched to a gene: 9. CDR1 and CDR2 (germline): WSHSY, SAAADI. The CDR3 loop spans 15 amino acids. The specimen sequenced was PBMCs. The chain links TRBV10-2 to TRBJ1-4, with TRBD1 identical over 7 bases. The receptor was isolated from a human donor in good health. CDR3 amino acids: CASSELTGPERKLFF. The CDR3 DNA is TGCGCCAGCAGTGAGTTGACAGGGCCCGAGAGAAAACTGTTTTTT.